These 25 T cell receptor beta chains came from one sample sequenced in a study of vaccination and CD4 T cells after COVID-19. CD4+ T cells that had been cultured provided DNA sequenced with the Oncomine TCR Beta short-read assay. TCRdb reanalysed the PCR reads using MiXCR and keeps one entry per CDR3 protein. This sample has a few thousand distinct CDR3 sequences, with around 68% found just once. Treatment described: roughly 10-day PBMC culture with coronavirus spike peptide pools or control peptides (ViraFEST assay). What these receptors recognize is not known. The specimen was CD4+ T cells from blood, cultured in vitro. Source of these receptors: a human donor who had recovered from COVID-19.

The chain links TRBV12-3 or TRBV12-4 to TRBJ2-2, with TRBD1 as a possible D gene (7 bases). This CDR3 is built from 12 residues. Trimming took 6 bases from V and 8 from J, leaving 10 bases between them. CDR3 DNA sequence: TGTGCCAGCAGGACAGGGACTGGGGAGCTGTTTTTT. Encoded protein: CASRTGTGELFF.

The chain combines TRBV6-2 or TRBV6-3 with TRBJ1-6; maybe TRBD1 (5 bases). Per the germline V gene, CDR1 is MNHEY and CDR2 is SVGEGT. CDR3 length equals 13 residues. V lost 2 bases to trimming and J lost 9 bases, with 8 bases between them. The CDR3 nucleotides read TGTGCCAGCAGTTACGGGACGTCTTCACCCCTCCACTTT. Translating gives CASSYGTSSPLHF.

This clonotype was observed once. With a much larger clone just one base away, this may be a read error. The rearrangement joins TRBV7-2 to TRBJ1-5; D is undetermined. Germline CDR1 reads SGHTA; CDR2 reads FQGNSA. This CDR3 is built from 14 residues. The DNA for the CDR3 is TGTGCCGGCAGCTTAGCCCGCCTCAATCAGCCCCAGCATTTT. It translates to CAGSLARLNQPQHF.

This chain uses TRBV7-9 with TRBJ2-5; 15 nucleotides line up with TRBD2. Germline assignment: CDR1 SEHNR and CDR2 FQNEAQ (reference sequence). This CDR3 has 18 amino acids. V dropped 4 bases and J dropped 3; count of bases not matched to a gene: 9. In DNA form, the CDR3 reads TGTGCCAGCAGCTCCCCTATAGGACTAGCGGGGGGGGAAGAGACCCAGTACTTC. This codes for CASSSPIGLAGGEETQYF.

The rearrangement uses TRBV6-1 and TRBJ1-5; 8 nucleotides match TRBD1. Losses at the gene ends were 9 bases for V and 3 bases for J; bases not matched to a gene: 4. Germline assignment: CDR1 MNHNS and CDR2 SASEGT. This CDR3 spans 13 amino acids. The DNA for the CDR3 is TGTGCCAGTGGACAGGGTTCCAATCAGCCCCAGCATTTT. Protein product: CASGQGSNQPQHF.

The rearrangement uses TRBV7-3 and TRBJ2-1; D is ambiguous. Germline CDR1 is SGHTA and CDR2 is FQGTGA. The CDR3 is made up of 13 amino acids. Trimming left V 1 base short and J 10 bases short, with 11 bases between. Here the CDR3 reads CASSLNPLEEQFF. The CDR3 bases are TGTGCCAGCAGCTTAAACCCCCTAGAGGAGCAGTTCTTC.

The rearrangement links TRBV6-1 to TRBJ1-5, with D possibly being TRBD1 (6 bases). Trimming shortened V by 1 base and J by 7 bases, and 11 bases separated the two germline ends. CDR3 length: 14 amino acids. The germline V gene has CDR1 MNHNS and CDR2 SASEGT. CDR3 protein: CASSEGGARQPQHF. The CDR3 DNA reads TGTGCCAGCAGTGAAGGGGGGGCCCGACAGCCCCAGCATTTT.

The chain couples TRBV15 to TRBJ1-1; unclear D gene. V gave up 0 bases and J gave up 0 bases, with 11 bases separating them. Germline V gene lookup returns CDR1 LNHNV and CDR2 YYDKDF (reference sequence). The length of the CDR3 is 16 residues. The CDR3 sequence is CATSREGRPMNTEAFF. The CDR3 DNA sequence: TGTGCCACCAGCAGAGAAGGGAGACCCATGAACACTGAAGCTTTCTTT.

The chain has TRBV20-1 and TRBJ1-1; maybe TRBD1 (5 bases). Trimming took 1 base from V and 1 from J, leaving 13 bases between them. Germline CDR1 reads DFQATT; CDR2 reads SNEGSKA (reference sequence). The CDR3 runs to 15 residues. The CDR3 DNA reads as TGCAGTGCTAGAGGGGACCCGTGGGCGAACACTGAAGCTTTCTTT. Translated, it gives CSARGDPWANTEAFF.

The rearrangement joins TRBV6-1 to TRBJ1-5; the D gene is possibly TRBD1 (5 bases). Germline CDR1 MNHNS, CDR2 SASEGT. Trimming removed 6 bases from V and 2 bases from J, with 17 bases in between. This CDR3 region has 16 residues. CDR3 sequence (DNA): TGTGCCAGCAGACGCGCCCAGGGAGGTGGCAATCAGCCCCAGCATTTT. Its translation: CASRRAQGGGNQPQHF.

This clonotype was detected a few times. The J gene is TRBJ2-1, the V gene TRBV6-2 or TRBV6-3; D uncertain. The CDR3 covers 12 residues. Trimming cost V 6 bases and J 6 bases, with 9 bases left between them. The V gene's germline CDR1 is MNHEY and CDR2 SVGEGT. The CDR3 DNA reads TGTGCCAGCAGCCCCGGCTTCAATGAGCAGTTCTTC. This translates into CASSPGFNEQFF.

V usage is TRBV5-4 and J usage is TRBJ1-2; perhaps TRBD1 as D (6 bases). The CDR3 is 14 amino acids. Trimming shortened V by 0 bases and J by 4 bases, and 10 bases separated the two germline ends. Germline lookup yields CDR1 SGHNT and CDR2 YYREEE (reference sequence). CDR3 nucleotides: TGTGCCAGCAGCTTGGGGACAGTGAGCTATGGCTACACCTTC. This translates into CASSLGTVSYGYTF. The whole variable domain, filled in from reference TRBV5-4 and TRBJ1-2, reads ETGVTQSPTHLIKTRGQQVTLRCSSQSGHNTVSWYQQALGQGPQFIFQYYREEENGRGNFPPRFSGLQFPNYSSELNVNALELDDSALYLCASSLGTVSYGYTFGSGTRLTVV.

The V call is TRBV20-1, the J call TRBJ1-1; 11 positions agree with TRBD1. V gave up 6 bases and J gave up 6 bases; unmatched junction bases: 9. Germline V lookup: CDR1 DFQATT, CDR2 SNEGSKA (reference sequence). This CDR3 contains 14 residues. For the CDR3, the DNA is TGCAGTGCCCCCGGGACAGGGGGTGAAGCTGAAGCTTTCTTT. Amino acid sequence: CSAPGTGGEAEAFF.

This clonotype was observed a single time. The V call is TRBV15, the J call TRBJ2-7; 8 bases are shared with TRBD1. The V segment lost 3 bases and the J segment 2 bases; nucleotides outside the gene matches: 9. This CDR3 has 16 residues. CDR1 and CDR2 (germline): LNHNV, YYDKDF (reference sequence). Here the CDR3 reads CATSRRRDRLTYEQYF. The CDR3 nucleotides are TGTGCCACCAGCAGGCGAAGGGACAGGTTAACCTACGAGCAGTACTTC.

This clonotype has more than one count but fewer than ten. V usage is TRBV15 and J usage is TRBJ1-2, with D maybe TRBD1 (5 bases). Germline CDR1 is LNHNV and CDR2 is YYDKDF (reference sequence). V was trimmed by 0 bases and J by 8 bases, leaving 19 bases between them. The CDR3 extends over 16 amino acids. CDR3 nucleotides: TGTGCCACCAGCAGAGATGGTGTACGAGGGGCCAACGGCTACACCTTC. It encodes CATSRDGVRGANGYTF.

This chain connects TRBV20-1 to TRBJ1-3; 7 positions match TRBD1. This CDR3 has 11 residues. V shed 5 bases, J shed 8 bases, and the junction held 3 bases outside the gene matches. From germline, CDR1 is DFQATT and CDR2 SNEGSKA (reference sequence). The DNA for the CDR3 is TGCAGTGCTGCCACAGGGGACACCATATATTTT. Its translation is CSAATGDTIYF.

The V call is TRBV6-4, the J call TRBJ1-2; no reliable D call. V gave up 2 bases and J gave up 6 bases, with 10 bases separating them. Germline V gene sequence: CDR1 MRHNA, CDR2 SNTAGT. The CDR3 is 13 amino acids. Written as DNA, the CDR3 is TGTGCCAGCAGTGACCCTCTGCATGATGGCTACACCTTC. This sequence encodes CASSDPLHDGYTF.

This chain uses TRBV20-1 with TRBJ1-2, with a tentative D call TRBD1 (5 bases). Trimming stripped 6 bases from V and 8 bases from J, with 13 bases between. This CDR3 has 11 amino acids. Germline CDR1 and CDR2: DFQATT and SNEGSKA (reference sequence). Here the CDR3 reads CSAPGTSGYTF. The CDR3 DNA reads TGCAGTGCCCCGGGGACCTCAGGCTACACCTTC.

The chain recombines TRBV7-3 with TRBJ1-5, with D perhaps TRBD1 (6 bases). Trimming stripped 7 bases from V and 4 bases from J, with 17 bases between. The CDR3 sequence is 15 residues long. The V gene's germline CDR1 is SGHTA and CDR2 FQGTGA. Here the CDR3 DNA reads TGTGCCAGCACCGAGGACAGTATTCGGAATCAGCCCCAGCATTTT. It specifies CASTEDSIRNQPQHF.

The sample holds a few counts of this clonotype. The V call is TRBV7-2, the J call TRBJ1-6; 9 bases are a match to TRBD1. The CDR3 runs to 14 residues. Losses at the gene ends were 4 bases for V and 10 bases for J; bases not matched to a gene: 5. From germline, CDR1 is SGHTA and CDR2 FQGNSA. The CDR3 DNA reads as TGTGCCAGCAGCTCGGACAGGGGAGGGTCACCCCTCCACTTT. Translated, it gives CASSSDRGGSPLHF.

The chain has TRBV7-2 and TRBJ1-2, with 8 nucleotides matching TRBD1. The CDR3 covers 16 residues. J lost 8 bases, V lost 5 bases, and 16 bases had no gene match. Germline CDR1 SGHTA, CDR2 FQGNSA. The CDR3: CASSPATTGAWSGYTF. The DNA for the CDR3 is TGTGCCAGCAGCCCCGCCACGACAGGGGCTTGGAGCGGCTACACCTTC.

This clonotype has more than one count but fewer than ten. This rearrangement joins TRBV20-1 to TRBJ1-1; no clear D gene. Germline assignment: CDR1 DFQATT and CDR2 SNEGSKA (reference sequence). The CDR3 spans 13 residues. V lost 0 bases and J lost 8, with 13 bases in between. For the CDR3, the DNA is TGCAGTGCTAGAGAGGGATCGGGAGCCGAAGCTTTCTTT. It encodes CSAREGSGAEAFF.

This rearrangement joins TRBV18 to TRBJ1-2, with D perhaps matching TRBD1 (5 bases). V dropped 3 bases and J dropped 6 bases, with 14 bases sitting between them. The germline V gene has CDR1 KGHSH and CDR2 LQKENI. The CDR3 has 14 amino acids. CDR3 in DNA: TGTGCCAGCTCACCCTCAGGGCGTACTAATGGCTACACCTTC. Translating gives CASSPSGRTNGYTF.

The CDR3 protein is CASGRGGIYEQYF. The CDR3 DNA reads TGTGCCTCGGGCAGGGGGGGAATTTACGAGCAGTACTTC. V usage is TRBV6-1 and J usage is TRBJ2-7, with D perhaps matching TRBD1 or TRBD2 (7 bases each). The CDR3 spans 13 residues. V dropped 11 bases and J dropped 4 bases, with 18 bases sitting between them. Germline V gene sequence: CDR1 MNHNS, CDR2 SASEGT.

This clonotype was seen just once. V gene TRBV28 combines with J gene TRBJ1-2; D is unclear. CDR3 length: 13 residues. CDR1 and CDR2 from the germline V gene are MDHEN and SYDVKM. Between the trimmed V and J ends, which lost 7 bases and 8 bases, there was a span of 17 bases. The CDR3 DNA is TGTGCCAGCACCGTCCCGGGTCACCAAGGCTACACCTTC. Translation: CASTVPGHQGYTF.